This T cell receptor (beta chain) was identified during a study of technical replicates of blood from a handful of donors. Data came from immunoSEQ multiplex PCR; TCRdb stores just in-frame clones and leaves some out. The table records under 80,000 clones, around 97% of them present only once. The clonotype comes from a human donor in good health. The sample consisted of T cells isolated from PBMCs.

The CDR3 DNA sequence: TGTGCCACCTATAGACAGACCAACTCTTGGGGGGAGCTGTTTTTT. It is translated as CATYRQTNSWGELFF. The chain links TRBV30 to TRBJ2-2; D possibly corresponds to TRBD1 (5 bases). There are 15 residues in the CDR3. Trimming pared 8 bases from V and 8 bases from J, leaving 24 bases between. Germline V gene data show CDR1 as GTSNPN and CDR2 as SVGIG (reference sequence).